This T cell receptor (beta chain) was retrieved from a study of technical replicates of blood from a handful of donors. This CDR3 contains 14 residues. Trimming cost V 5 bases and J 6 bases, with 13 bases left between them. Per the germline V gene, CDR1 is MGHRA and CDR2 is YSYEKL. TCRdb keeps only in-frame clones here, not all; method: immunoSEQ multiplex PCR. The sample has 60,000 to 90,000 clones, approximately 96% seen once. Sample: T cells isolated from PBMCs. The chain employs TRBV4-1 and TRBJ2-2; TRBD1 might be the D (6 bases). This receptor was obtained from a human donor in good health. CDR3 coding DNA: TGCGCCAGCAGCGAGCAAAGGGGGTCCGGGGAGCTGTTTTTT. Translating it yields CASSEQRGSGELFF.